Listed below are T cell receptor beta chains from one sample, sequenced in a study of shared clonotypes between healthy human individuals. Assay used: immunoSEQ multiplex PCR; TCRdb lists only in-frame clones, some missing. The data contain around 2,100,000 clones, around 96% of them singletons. Material: naive CD8+ T cells sorted from blood. These receptors came from a man aged 18 to 29 in good health. Each CDR3 is given with its conserved first and last residue. Fields, in order: J gene, V gene, D gene, clone size, CDR3 protein, CDR3 DNA. The D gene is left open where the match is weak. Clone size is given for some rows only: seen once, a few or many times, or a class if the clone is expanded.

>TRBJ1-1|TRBV6-5|NA|NA
CASRDPASLAFF
TGTGCCAGCCGGGACCCGGCGTCGTTGGCTTTCTTT
>TRBJ2-7|TRBV4-1|NA|NA
CASSQDHEQYF
TGCGCCAGCAGCCAAGACCACGAGCAGTACTTC
>TRBJ2-1|TRBV5-1|TRBD2|NA
CASSSGLAGGPPNEQFF
TGCGCCAGCAGCTCGGGACTAGCGGGGGGGCCCCCCAATGAGCAGTTCTTC
>TRBJ2-7|TRBV30|NA|NA
CAWTPDATEQYF
TGTGCCTGGACCCCTGATGCTACGGAGCAGTACTTC
>TRBJ2-7|TRBV5-6|NA|NA
CASSLLVRGPSYEQYF
TGTGCCAGCAGCTTGCTCGTAAGGGGACCCTCCTACGAGCAGTACTTC
>TRBJ2-1|TRBV4-1|TRBD2|NA
CASSRTSGYNEQFF
TGCGCCAGCAGCCGGACTAGCGGTTACAATGAGCAGTTCTTC
>TRBJ2-5|TRBV11-1|NA|once
CASSLDWAGEAQETQYF
TGTGCCAGCAGCTTAGACTGGGCAGGAGAAGCGCAAGAGACCCAGTACTTC
>TRBJ2-3|TRBV4-1|NA|NA
CASSQGADTQYF
TGCGCCAGCAGCCAGGGGGCAGATACGCAGTATTTT
>TRBJ1-2|TRBV4-1|NA|NA
CASSQEGPANYGYTF
TGCGCCAGCAGCCAAGAGGGGCCGGCTAACTATGGCTACACCTTC
>TRBJ2-5|TRBV6-5|NA|NA
CASSLDGEETQYF
TGTGCCAGCAGCCTGGACGGGGAAGAGACCCAGTACTTC
>TRBJ1-1|TRBV4-2|NA|NA
CASSVPGEGTEAFF
TGTGCCAGCAGCGTTCCAGGGGAGGGTACTGAAGCTTTCTTT
>TRBJ2-7|TRBV20-1|TRBD1|NA
CSAMTGDEQYF
TGCAGTGCTATGACAGGGGACGAGCAGTACTTC
>TRBJ1-1|TRBV13|NA|few
CASSLVVNTEAFF
TGTGCCAGCAGCTTAGTTGTGAACACTGAAGCTTTCTTT
>TRBJ2-1|TRBV6-1|NA|NA
CASSELGLFNEQFF
TGTGCCAGCAGTGAATTAGGATTATTCAATGAGCAGTTCTTC
>TRBJ2-5|TRBV4-1|NA|NA
CASSKTTETQYF
TGCGCCAGCAGCAAGACTACGGAGACCCAGTACTTC